Shown below are 31 T cell receptor beta chains from a single sample sequenced in a study of blood T cell repertoires in COVID-19. Data came from immunoSEQ multiplex PCR; TCRdb stores just in-frame clones and leaves some out. The repertoire has 200,000 to 250,000 clones, 70% to 85% of them found once; the top ten carry 1.5% to 2%. The sample taken for sequencing was PBMCs or T cells enriched from blood (not recorded which). The receptor source for this set is a man aged 55-75 years who had recovered from COVID-19.

This chain connects TRBV19 to TRBJ1-2; 7 nucleotides agree with TRBD1. The CDR3 contains 14 residues. The V and J ends lost 9 bases and 4 bases, in that order; junction bases with no gene match: 11. Germline assignment: CDR1 LNHDA and CDR2 SQIVND (reference sequence). DNA for the CDR3: TGTGCCAGCAGATCAAGGGACAGAGCCTATGGCTACACCTTC. Its translation: CASRSRDRAYGYTF.

This chain joins TRBV19 and TRBJ1-5; D uncertain. The CDR3 extends over 13 amino acids. The ends were cut back, 0 bases at V and 4 bases at J, with 4 bases in the middle. Germline V gives CDR1 LNHDA, CDR2 SQIVND (reference sequence). CDR3 sequence reads: CASSIDQNQPQHF. The CDR3 DNA reads TGTGCCAGTAGTATAGATCAGAATCAGCCCCAGCATTTT.

V and J are TRBV20-1 and TRBJ2-1; a possible D gene is TRBD1 (6 bases). The germline V gene encodes CDR1 DFQATT and CDR2 SNEGSKA (reference sequence). Between the trimmed V and J ends, which lost 3 bases and 1 base, there was a span of 16 bases. CDR3 length: 16 amino acids. The CDR3 sequence: CSASLAGQISYNEQFF. CDR3 coding DNA: TGCAGTGCTAGTCTCGCAGGACAGATTTCCTACAATGAGCAGTTCTTC.

This clone was seen once. The chain recombines TRBV7-9 with TRBJ2-1, with a tentative D call TRBD1 (5 bases). V lost 4 bases and J lost 2, with 15 bases in between. This CDR3 comprises 16 residues. Per germline, CDR1 SEHNR and CDR2 FQNEAQ (reference sequence). The CDR3 bases are TGTGCCAGCAGCTCCCCCCCAGGGCGCACCTACAATGAGCAGTTCTTC. It encodes CASSSPPGRTYNEQFF.

The gene calls are TRBV6-2 or TRBV6-3 and TRBJ2-2, with TRBD1 as a possible D gene (6 bases). The germline V gene encodes CDR1 MNHEY and CDR2 SVGEGT. Trimming took off 6 bases at V and 6 bases at J, with 17 bases between the two ends. The length of the CDR3 is 15 residues. CDR3 residues: CASSLAGVRAGELFF. The DNA for the CDR3 is TGTGCCAGCAGCCTGGCAGGGGTTAGGGCCGGGGAGCTGTTTTTT.

This clone was detected only a few times. The genes are TRBV6-5 and TRBJ1-2; D is unclear. V lost 11 bases to trimming and J lost 8 bases, with 15 bases between them. The CDR3 sequence is 11 residues long. CDR1 and CDR2 (germline): MNHEY, SVGAGI. The CDR3 bases are TGTGCCGCGGACTTACAAAAGGGCTACACCTTC. Protein sequence: CAADLQKGYTF.

This rearrangement joins TRBV4-3 to TRBJ1-4; D call uncertain. V was shortened by 4 bases and J by 0 bases, with 12 bases between the two germline ends. The CDR3 spans 16 residues. Germline V CDR1 and CDR2: LGHNA, YSLEER. The CDR3 loop reads CASSRETRATNEKLFF. The CDR3 bases are TGCGCCAGCAGCCGGGAGACACGTGCAACTAATGAAAAACTGTTTTTT.

There are a few counts of this clone. This sample includes further DNA sequences coding for the same CDR3. The V and J genes are TRBV10-1 and TRBJ2-2; D gene unclear. CDR1 and CDR2 (germline): WNHNN, SYGVQD (reference sequence). Trimming pared 3 bases from V and 4 bases from J, leaving 3 bases between. CDR3 length: 12 residues. The CDR3 loop reads CASSDRTGELFF. Here the CDR3 DNA reads TGCGCCAGCAGTGACCGCACCGGGGAGCTGTTTTTT.

V gene TRBV9 combines with J gene TRBJ1-2; weak D call: TRBD1 (6 bases). The CDR3 has 14 residues. Germline V CDR1 and CDR2: SGDLS, YYNGEE. Deletions cut 3 bases from V and 4 bases from J, with 13 bases between. The CDR3 is CASSDGGAPYGYTF. In DNA, the CDR3 is TGTGCCAGCAGCGACGGGGGGGCGCCCTATGGCTACACCTTC.

V is TRBV15 and J is TRBJ1-1; 10 positions match TRBD1. Losses at the gene ends were 5 bases for V and 1 base for J; bases not matched to a gene: 7. The CDR3 consists of 16 residues. Germline values: CDR1 LNHNV, CDR2 YYDKDF (reference sequence). In DNA form, the CDR3 reads TGTGCCACCAGCTGGGGGACAGGGGACGGGAACACTGAAGCTTTCTTT. It yields the protein CATSWGTGDGNTEAFF.

The V gene is TRBV19, the J gene TRBJ2-5; D is perhaps TRBD1 (6 bases). In germline, CDR1 is LNHDA, CDR2 SQIVND (reference sequence). The CDR3 length is 15 residues. The V gene lost 2 bases and the J gene lost 5 bases, with 15 bases spanning the gap. The CDR3 protein is CASSINGQRGETQYF. For the CDR3, the DNA is TGTGCCAGTAGTATAAACGGACAGCGAGGGGAGACCCAGTACTTC.

The genes are TRBV7-6 and TRBJ1-1; D not certain. The CDR3 is 14 amino acids. In germline, CDR1 is SGHVS, CDR2 FNYEAQ. The ends were cut back, 2 bases at V and 5 bases at J, with 12 bases in the middle. The CDR3 region has the DNA TGTGCCAGCAGCTTAAAAAGAGGAGGGACTGAAGCTTTCTTT. It is translated as CASSLKRGGTEAFF.

The sample holds a few counts of this clone. This chain links TRBV5-5 with TRBJ2-3; weak D call: TRBD1 (6 bases). The V end lost 1 base, the J end lost 3 bases, and 12 bases lay between the germline ends. The CDR3 totals 15 residues. The germline gives CDR1 SGHKS, CDR2 YYEKEE (reference sequence). CDR3 sequence reads: CASSLSRGKTDTQYF. In DNA, the CDR3 is TGTGCCAGCAGCTTGTCTAGGGGGAAGACAGATACGCAGTATTTT. The full variable domain, its missing parts supplied by reference TRBV5-5 and TRBJ2-3, is DAGVTQSPTHLIKTRGQQVTLRCSPISGHKSVSWYQQVLGQGPQFIFQYYEKEERGRGNFPDRFSARQFPNYSSELNVNALLLGDSALYLCASSLSRGKTDTQYFGPGTRLTVL.

The CDR3 DNA reads as TGCGCCAGCAGCTTGGCAGGGGGTGCTAATGAAAAACTGTTTTTT. This codes for CASSLAGGANEKLFF. This chain joins TRBV5-1 and TRBJ1-4; 7 positions match TRBD1. CDR1 and CDR2 (germline): SGHRS, YFSETQ. The CDR3 spans 15 residues. The J segment lost 3 bases and the V segment lost 0 bases, leaving 2 bases of the junction unmatched. Drawing the rest from reference TRBV5-1 and TRBJ1-4, the complete variable domain is KAGVTQTPRYLIKTRGQQVTLSCSPISGHRSVSWYQQTPGQGLQFLFEYFSETQRNKGNFPGRFSGRQFSNSRSEMNVSTLELGDSALYLCASSLAGGANEKLFFGSGTQLSVL.

This clone was seen just once. The gene calls are TRBV10-2 and TRBJ1-5; 12 bases agree with TRBD1. V dropped 6 bases and J dropped 6; count of bases not matched to a gene: 6. The CDR3 runs to 15 residues. Looked up from germline, CDR1 is WSHSY and CDR2 is SAAADI. The CDR3 nucleotides are TGCGCCAGCAGCGCCGGGACAGGGGGCCTTCAGCCCCAGCATTTT. Its protein is CASSAGTGGLQPQHF.

This clone has a single count. The rearrangement uses TRBV19 and TRBJ1-6, with D possibly matching TRBD1 (5 bases). This CDR3 has 15 residues. The V end was cut by 3 bases, the J end by 7 bases, with 13 bases between. Per germline, CDR1 LNHDA and CDR2 SQIVND (reference sequence). CDR3 protein: CASSIGGLENSPLHF. The CDR3 DNA reads TGTGCCAGTAGTATCGGGGGGTTGGAGAATTCACCCCTCCACTTT.

The J gene is TRBJ2-4, the V gene TRBV6-5; TRBD1 agrees at 7 bases. Losses at the gene ends were 6 bases for V and 6 bases for J; bases not matched to a gene: 5. Germline CDR1 reads MNHEY; CDR2 reads SVGAGI. The CDR3 extends over 13 amino acids. The CDR3 region is CASRPTGRNIQYF. CDR3 coding DNA: TGTGCCAGCAGACCGACAGGGAGAAACATTCAGTACTTC.

This clone appeared a few times. V and J are TRBV18 and TRBJ2-7; TRBD1 is a possible D gene (6 bases). Trimming took off 5 bases at V and 2 bases at J, with 13 bases between the two ends. This CDR3 has 14 residues. The germline V gene encodes CDR1 KGHSH and CDR2 LQKENI. CDR3 DNA: TGTGCCAGCTCATCGGACAGAAAAACCTACGAGCAGTACTTC. Translation: CASSSDRKTYEQYF. Supplemented by reference TRBV18 and TRBJ2-7, the full variable domain reads NAGVMQNPRHLVRRRGQEARLRCSPMKGHSHVYWYRQLPEEGLKFMVYLQKENIIDESGMPKERFSAEFPKEGPSILRIQQVVRGDSAAYFCASSSDRKTYEQYFGPGTRLTVT.

The chain recombines TRBV5-6 with TRBJ2-1; tentative D call: TRBD2 (5 bases). From germline, CDR1 is SGHDT and CDR2 YYEEEE. The length of the CDR3 is 16 residues. V was trimmed by 0 bases and J by 4 bases, leaving 14 bases between them. CDR3 region: CASSLVVGVSYNEQFF. As DNA, the CDR3 is TGTGCCAGCAGCTTGGTTGTCGGGGTCTCATACAATGAGCAGTTCTTC. The variable domain in full, completed from reference TRBV5-6 and TRBJ2-1, reads DAGVTQSPTHLIKTRGQQVTLRCSPKSGHDTVSWYQQALGQGPQFIFQYYEEEERQRGNFPDRFSGHQFPNYSSELNVNALLLGDSALYLCASSLVVGVSYNEQFFGPGTRLTVL.

V is TRBV7-9 and J is TRBJ2-5, with unresolved D. CDR3 length: 14 amino acids. Trimming removed 2 bases at V and 1 base at J, with 8 bases between. Germline assignment: CDR1 SEHNR and CDR2 FQNEAQ (reference sequence). The CDR3 sequence: CASSLIGPQETQYF. As DNA, the CDR3 is TGTGCCAGCAGCTTAATCGGTCCCCAAGAGACCCAGTACTTC.

In this sample, this clone turned up a few times. The chain combines TRBV7-2 with TRBJ1-3; D might be TRBD1 (6 bases). Germline V lookup: CDR1 SGHTA, CDR2 FQGNSA. The CDR3 is made up of 16 amino acids. Trimming cost V 2 bases and J 0 bases, with 11 bases left between them. Here the CDR3 reads CASSLLRTDSGNTIYF. As DNA, the CDR3 is TGTGCCAGCAGCTTATTGAGGACAGACTCTGGAAACACCATATATTTT.

This clone was picked up a small number of times. The chain couples TRBV19 to TRBJ1-5; possibly TRBD1 for D (6 bases). The CDR3 spans 16 residues. Germline CDR1 LNHDA, CDR2 SQIVND (reference sequence). Trimming stripped 4 bases from V and 6 bases from J, with 19 bases between. The CDR3 nucleotides read TGTGCCAGTAGTAATAATATTGAGGGGGTAAGTCAGCCCCAGCATTTT. Translating gives CASSNNIEGVSQPQHF.

The chain links TRBV24-1 to TRBJ2-5; no definite D call. The CDR3 runs to 12 residues. Trimming pared 4 bases from V and 9 bases from J, leaving 11 bases between. Germline V gene sequence: CDR1 KGHDR, CDR2 SFDVKD. The chain's CDR3 is CATSDESEAQYF. As DNA, the CDR3 is TGTGCCACCAGTGACGAGTCTGAGGCCCAGTACTTC.

CDR3 DNA: TGTGCCAGCAGCTCCCTCGGGGGACAGGGACGTGACTATGGCTACACCTTC. Translation: CASSSLGGQGRDYGYTF. V is TRBV7-9 and J is TRBJ1-2, with TRBD1 matching over 9 bases. J lost 3 bases, V lost 4 bases, and 12 bases had no gene match. Per germline, CDR1 SEHNR and CDR2 FQNEAQ (reference sequence). This CDR3 comprises 17 residues.

The chain combines TRBV12-3 or TRBV12-4 with TRBJ2-3, with D possibly being TRBD1 (5 bases). V lost 6 bases, J lost 2 bases, and 9 bases lay in between. The CDR3 is 13 amino acids. CDR3 sequence (DNA): TGTGCCAGCAGACCGACAGTCACAGATACGCAGTATTTT. Its protein product is CASRPTVTDTQYF.

This chain connects TRBV5-4 to TRBJ2-3, with D perhaps matching TRBD2 (6 bases). CDR3 size: 17 residues. The germline gives CDR1 SGHNT, CDR2 YYREEE (reference sequence). Between the trimmed V and J ends, which lost 4 bases and 5 bases, there was a span of 23 bases. CDR3 region: CASSGGTGYFGGDTQYF. CDR3 coding DNA: TGTGCCAGCAGCGGGGGGACGGGATATTTTGGCGGAGATACGCAGTATTTT.

V usage is TRBV6-5 and J usage is TRBJ1-1, with D unclear. V lost 6 bases and J 0 bases, leaving 11 bases between the germline ends. Germline V gives CDR1 MNHEY, CDR2 SVGAGI. The CDR3 has 14 amino acids. The CDR3 is CASSEPGMNTEAFF. CDR3 sequence (DNA): TGTGCCAGCAGCGAGCCGGGGATGAACACTGAAGCTTTCTTT.

V usage is TRBV10-3 and J usage is TRBJ2-7; 8 nucleotides line up with TRBD2. This CDR3 region has 18 residues. The trim removed 4 bases at V and 2 bases at J, leaving 16 bases unmatched. CDR1 is ENHRY and CDR2 is SYGVKD in the germline V gene. The CDR3 reads CAISVAMVNPGLAYEQYF. CDR3 in DNA: TGTGCCATCAGTGTAGCGATGGTCAACCCGGGACTAGCCTACGAGCAGTACTTC.

The chain couples TRBV12-3 or TRBV12-4 to TRBJ1-3; D might be TRBD1 (5 bases). The CDR3 runs to 13 residues. Trimming cost V 5 bases and J 3 bases, with 8 bases left between them. CDR3 sequence (DNA): TGTGCCAGCAGTAAGACAGTTGGAAACACCATATATTTT. It translates to CASSKTVGNTIYF.

This clone was detected once. One junction end does not reproduce the germline sequence, and a read error may be involved. This chain joins TRBV7-2 and TRBJ2-5; TRBD2 matches 8 bases. The CDR3 is 17 amino acids. Germline CDR1 is SGHTA and CDR2 is FQGNSA. In DNA form, the CDR3 reads TGTGCCAGCAGCCCCCGTATCGGGAGGGGGGGCGCGCTCTCCCCGAACTTC. Protein sequence: CASSPRIGRGGALSPNF.

The genes are TRBV3-1 (or the pseudogene TRBV3-2) and TRBJ2-7; 7 nucleotides match TRBD2. The length of the CDR3 is 15 residues. Per the germline V gene, CDR1 is LGHDT and CDR2 is YNNKEL (reference sequence). J lost 4 bases, V lost 2 bases, and 8 bases had no gene match. CDR3 DNA sequence: TGTGCCAGCAGCCAATTCCCTAGCGGCGTTTACGAGCAGTACTTC. This translates into CASSQFPSGVYEQYF.